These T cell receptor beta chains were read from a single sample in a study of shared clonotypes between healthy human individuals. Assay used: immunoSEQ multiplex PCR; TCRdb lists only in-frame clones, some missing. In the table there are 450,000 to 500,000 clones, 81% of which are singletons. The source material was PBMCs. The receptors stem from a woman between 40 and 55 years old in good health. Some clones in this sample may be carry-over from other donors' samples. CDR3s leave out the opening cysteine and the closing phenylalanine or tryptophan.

CDR3 protein: ASSLVPGTGGANTEAF
V gene: TRBV7-2
J gene: TRBJ1-1

CDR3 protein: ASRGEGTYEQY
V gene: TRBV2
J gene: TRBJ2-7

CDR3 protein: ATKATSGRAGELF
V gene: TRBV6-4
J gene: TRBJ2-2

CDR3 protein: ASTLSGSSSYEQY
V gene: TRBV28
J gene: TRBJ2-7

CDR3 protein: ASSWDRSDTQY
V gene: TRBV7-7
J gene: TRBJ2-3

CDR3 protein: ASRGLGTQATSYGYT
V gene: TRBV27
J gene: TRBJ1-2

CDR3 protein: ASSLDPPVFLGNEQY
V gene: TRBV11-2
J gene: TRBJ2-7

CDR3 protein: ASRKGTSGTYEQY
V gene: TRBV5-4
J gene: TRBJ2-7

CDR3 protein: ASSLSGTSGTDTQY
V gene: TRBV13
J gene: TRBJ2-3

CDR3 protein: ASSLQGRGQETQY
V gene: TRBV6-6
J gene: TRBJ2-5

CDR3 protein: ASSQDYGNRLWGYT
V gene: TRBV14
J gene: TRBJ1-2

CDR3 protein: ASSMLPWTSGSRNEQF
V gene: TRBV28
J gene: TRBJ2-1

CDR3 protein: ANAGGGTDTQY
V gene: TRBV10-3
J gene: TRBJ2-3

CDR3 protein: ASKWRGADTQY
V gene: TRBV6-6
J gene: TRBJ2-3

CDR3 protein: ASSFDLAGYFEQY
V gene: TRBV7-8
J gene: TRBJ2-7

CDR3 protein: ASSEREGRETQY
V gene: TRBV28
J gene: TRBJ2-5

CDR3 protein: ASSLEGGRAGAYEQY
V gene: TRBV7-9
J gene: TRBJ2-7

CDR3 protein: ASRQLAAPTQY
V gene: TRBV7-6
J gene: TRBJ2-3

CDR3 protein: ASSPGGIGLAKNIQY
V gene: TRBV5-6
J gene: TRBJ2-4

CDR3 protein: ASSPTGQGLGYT
V gene: TRBV11-2
J gene: TRBJ1-2

CDR3 protein: ASSLGTMGNEQF
V gene: TRBV5-1
J gene: TRBJ2-1

CDR3 protein: ASSLADRSGNEQY
V gene: TRBV11-1
J gene: TRBJ2-7

CDR3 protein: ASSLPQGSTIY
V gene: TRBV28
J gene: TRBJ1-3

CDR3 protein: ASSLWSGTPSSGANVLT
V gene: TRBV7-9
J gene: TRBJ2-6

CDR3 protein: ASSATGGTTEAF
V gene: TRBV9
J gene: TRBJ1-1

CDR3 protein: ASSYSGTEY
V gene: TRBV6-5
J gene: TRBJ2-7

CDR3 protein: ASSPPGNTEAF
V gene: TRBV6-5
J gene: TRBJ1-1

CDR3 protein: ASSQVRRANTGELF
V gene: TRBV4-1
J gene: TRBJ2-2

CDR3 protein: ASSLAARQGVSEAF
V gene: TRBV5-5
J gene: TRBJ1-1

CDR3 protein: ASRDRGREEKLF
V gene: TRBV19
J gene: TRBJ1-4

CDR3 protein: ASSFSPGGTQY
V gene: TRBV7-3
J gene: TRBJ2-5

CDR3 protein: ASSSTQATQY
V gene: TRBV19
J gene: TRBJ2-5

CDR3 protein: ASSLWNPGRITDTQY
V gene: TRBV7-8
J gene: TRBJ2-3

CDR3 protein: ASSPATYGYT
V gene: TRBV6-6
J gene: TRBJ1-2

CDR3 protein: ASSRQRGYEQY
V gene: TRBV7-3
J gene: TRBJ2-7

CDR3 protein: ASSSIRLAGGAYNEQF
V gene: TRBV7-9
J gene: TRBJ2-1

CDR3 protein: ASNRDRVDGYT
V gene: TRBV7-2
J gene: TRBJ1-2

CDR3 protein: ASSGTSAPDTQY
V gene: TRBV5-6
J gene: TRBJ2-3

CDR3 protein: SVESPAGGYNEQF
V gene: TRBV29-1
J gene: TRBJ2-1

CDR3 protein: ASSPGTSDYSEQY
V gene: TRBV6-4
J gene: TRBJ2-7

CDR3 protein: ASSLDRGDEQY
V gene: TRBV7-6
J gene: TRBJ2-7

CDR3 protein: ASRTPGGTQY
V gene: TRBV28
J gene: TRBJ2-5

CDR3 protein: ASSLAELGRGLEQY
V gene: TRBV5-6
J gene: TRBJ2-7

CDR3 protein: ASSLVFRGRSGNTIY
V gene: TRBV7-9
J gene: TRBJ1-3

CDR3 protein: ASSLEHTSYNEQF
V gene: TRBV11-1
J gene: TRBJ2-1

CDR3 protein: ASSQEQGTGELF
V gene: TRBV28
J gene: TRBJ2-2

CDR3 protein: ASSLGTPIREQF
V gene: TRBV7-3
J gene: TRBJ2-1

CDR3 protein: ASGEGTGHTGELF
V gene: TRBV5-1
J gene: TRBJ2-2

CDR3 protein: ASSQEAKLAGLSSYEQY
V gene: TRBV4-2
J gene: TRBJ2-7

CDR3 protein: SVDNRGDYGYT
V gene: TRBV29-1
J gene: TRBJ1-2

CDR3 protein: SVESGPPPDTQY
V gene: TRBV29-1
J gene: TRBJ2-3

CDR3 protein: ATSRDLGSPREQF
V gene: TRBV15
J gene: TRBJ2-1

CDR3 protein: ASSQVVTGTDTQY
V gene: TRBV4-1
J gene: TRBJ2-3

CDR3 protein: ASNPSGSASRGEQF
V gene: TRBV6-4
J gene: TRBJ2-1

CDR3 protein: ATSRDSLAKNIQY
V gene: TRBV15
J gene: TRBJ2-4

CDR3 protein: AWSINRGEQY
V gene: TRBV30
J gene: TRBJ2-7

CDR3 protein: ASSLGPMTGVLYEQY
V gene: TRBV5-1
J gene: TRBJ2-7

CDR3 protein: ASSLAPSLNEKLF
V gene: TRBV7-6
J gene: TRBJ1-4

CDR3 protein: AISPEGFNQPQH
V gene: TRBV10-3
J gene: TRBJ1-5

CDR3 protein: ASRRPGQGTSYEQY
V gene: TRBV28
J gene: .